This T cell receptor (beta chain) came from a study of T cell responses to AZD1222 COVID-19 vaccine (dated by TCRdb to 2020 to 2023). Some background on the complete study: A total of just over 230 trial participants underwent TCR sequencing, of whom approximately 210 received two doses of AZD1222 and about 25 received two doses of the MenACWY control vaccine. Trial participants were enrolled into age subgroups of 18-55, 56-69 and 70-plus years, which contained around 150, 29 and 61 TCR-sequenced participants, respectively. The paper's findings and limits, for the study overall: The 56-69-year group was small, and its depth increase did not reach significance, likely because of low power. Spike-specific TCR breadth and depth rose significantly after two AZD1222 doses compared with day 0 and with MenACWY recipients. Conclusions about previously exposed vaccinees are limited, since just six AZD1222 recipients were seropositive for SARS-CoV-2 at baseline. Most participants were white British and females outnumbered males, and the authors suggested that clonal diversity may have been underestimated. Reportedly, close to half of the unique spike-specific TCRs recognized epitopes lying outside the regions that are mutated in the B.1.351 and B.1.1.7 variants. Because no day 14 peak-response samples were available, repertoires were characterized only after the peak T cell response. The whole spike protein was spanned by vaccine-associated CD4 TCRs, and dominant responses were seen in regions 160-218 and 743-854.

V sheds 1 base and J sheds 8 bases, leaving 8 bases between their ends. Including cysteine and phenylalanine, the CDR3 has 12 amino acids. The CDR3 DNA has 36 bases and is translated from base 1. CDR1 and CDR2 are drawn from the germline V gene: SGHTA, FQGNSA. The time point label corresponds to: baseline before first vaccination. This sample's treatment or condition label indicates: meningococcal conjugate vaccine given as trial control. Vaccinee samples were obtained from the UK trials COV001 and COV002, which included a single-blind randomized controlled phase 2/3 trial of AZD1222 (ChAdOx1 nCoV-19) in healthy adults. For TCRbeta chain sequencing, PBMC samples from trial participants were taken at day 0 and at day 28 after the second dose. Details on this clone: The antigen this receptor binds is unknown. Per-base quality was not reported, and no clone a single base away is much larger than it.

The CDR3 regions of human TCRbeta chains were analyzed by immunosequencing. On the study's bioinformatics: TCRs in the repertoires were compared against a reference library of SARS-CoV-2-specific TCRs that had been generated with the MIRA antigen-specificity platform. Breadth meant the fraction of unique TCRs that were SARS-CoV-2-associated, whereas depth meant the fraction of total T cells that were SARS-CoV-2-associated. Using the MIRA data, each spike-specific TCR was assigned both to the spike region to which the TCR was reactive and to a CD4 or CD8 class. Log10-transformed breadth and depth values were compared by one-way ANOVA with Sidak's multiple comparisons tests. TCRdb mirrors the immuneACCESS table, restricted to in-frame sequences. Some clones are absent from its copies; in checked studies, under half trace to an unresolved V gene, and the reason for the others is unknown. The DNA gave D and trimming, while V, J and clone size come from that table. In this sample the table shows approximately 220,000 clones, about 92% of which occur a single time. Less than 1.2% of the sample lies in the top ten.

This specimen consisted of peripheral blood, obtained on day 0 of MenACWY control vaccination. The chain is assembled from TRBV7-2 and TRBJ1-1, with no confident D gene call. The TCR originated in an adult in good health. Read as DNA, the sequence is TGTGCCAGCAGCTTAGATATAGGGGAAGCTTTCTTT. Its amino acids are CASSLDIGEAFF. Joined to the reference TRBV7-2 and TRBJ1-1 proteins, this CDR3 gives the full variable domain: GAGVSQSPSNKVTEKGKDVELRCDPISGHTALYWYRQSLGQGLEFLIYFQGNSAPDKSGLPSDRFSAERTGGSVSTLTIQRTQQEDSAVYLCASSLDIGEAFFGQGTRLTVV.